This entry lists 16 T cell receptor beta chains sequenced from one sample in a study of post-analysis software for immune sequencing data. No antigen has been assigned to these receptors. Study-wide findings and caveats: TRBV5-6, TRBV5-1 and TRBV20-1 were among roughly 5 TRBV segments more frequent in patients than controls.

Every TCR beta cDNA library bore unique molecular identifiers. MiXCR, applied by TCRdb to the PCR reads, yields one record per CDR3 protein. The sample includes about 810,000 distinct CDR3 sequences, about 53% of them seen just once. Sequencing was carried out using blood. These receptors were taken from a girl aged 10 to 17 with multiple sclerosis.

The V call is TRBV21-1, the J call TRBJ2-1; TRBD2 is taken as the D call from the table, unchecked against the DNA. TRBV21-1 is assigned pseudogene status. CDR3 length equals 16 residues. The CDR3 here is CASSLRLAGESDEQFF. CDR3 nucleotide sequence: TGTGCCAGCAGCTTACGACTAGCGGGAGAATCGGATGAGCAGTTCTTC.

This clonotype was seen only a few times. The chain is built from TRBV29-1 and TRBJ1-2; no clear D gene. CDR3 length equals 9 residues. In germline, CDR1 is SQVTM, CDR2 ANQGSEA. The V gene lost 3 bases and the J gene lost 8 bases, with 4 bases spanning the gap. For the CDR3, the DNA is TGCAGCGTTGATATAGGCTACACCTTC. Protein: CSVDIGYTF.

This clonotype was found many times. This chain connects TRBV7-9 to TRBJ2-1; 10 bases line up with TRBD2. The V segment lost 4 bases and the J segment 2 bases; nucleotides outside the gene matches: 8. Germline V lookup: CDR1 SEHNR, CDR2 FQNEAQ (reference sequence). This CDR3 contains 17 residues. CDR3 protein: CASSSPGLASAYNEQFF. CDR3 bases: TGTGCCAGCAGCTCACCGGGACTAGCGAGTGCCTACAATGAGCAGTTCTTC.

This clonotype was observed a few times. The CDR3 spells CSASSGVETQYF. The CDR3 coding sequence is TGCAGTGCTAGTAGCGGGGTTGAGACCCAGTACTTC. V gene TRBV20-1 combines with J gene TRBJ2-5; 8 nucleotides align to TRBD2. Looked up from germline, CDR1 is DFQATT and CDR2 is SNEGSKA (reference sequence). With V trimmed by 3 bases and J by 5 bases, 2 bases remained unmatched. The CDR3 sequence is 12 residues long.

This chain connects TRBV4-1 to TRBJ1-5; no definite D call. The CDR3 extends over 12 amino acids. CDR1 is MGHRA, CDR2 YSYEKL, per germline. Deletions cut 1 base from V and 6 bases from J, with 4 bases between. The CDR3, as DNA: TGCGCCAGCAGCCAAGGCACTCAGCCCCAGCATTTT. This codes for CASSQGTQPQHF.

The chain links TRBV14 to TRBJ1-1; D gene unclear. In germline, CDR1 is SGHDN, CDR2 FVKESK. The CDR3 runs 14 residues. Trimming removed 2 bases at V and 1 base at J, with 8 bases between. CDR3 sequence: CASSQPGRNTEAFF. The CDR3 bases are TGTGCCAGCAGCCAACCGGGTAGGAACACTGAAGCTTTCTTT.

As regards this clonotype: At one end, the junction sequence differs from germline, possibly due to a read error. The chain links TRBV25-1 to TRBJ1-2; 12 bases align to TRBD1. The CDR3 has 16 amino acids. Germline V gene lookup returns CDR1 MGHDK and CDR2 SYGVNS. The CDR3 spells CASSDSLGQGALGYTF. CDR3 coding DNA: TGTGCTAGCAGTGACAGTTTGGGACAGGGGGCGCTTGGCTACACCTTC.

The gene calls are TRBV6-1 and TRBJ1-2; possibly TRBD1 for D (5 bases). The length of the CDR3 is 14 residues. Germline-derived CDR1 and CDR2 are MNHNS and SASEGT. V gave up 2 bases and J gave up 4 bases, with 11 bases separating them. The CDR3 loop is CASSENGGVYGYTF. The DNA for the CDR3 is TGTGCCAGCAGTGAAAATGGAGGGGTCTATGGCTACACCTTC.

This clonotype was seen a few times. The rearrangement links TRBV7-2 to TRBJ2-7, with TRBD2 identical over 15 bases. The CDR3 totals 20 residues. Germline V gene sequence: CDR1 SGHTA, CDR2 FQGNSA. V gave up 2 bases and J gave up 2 bases; unmatched junction bases: 13. CDR3 amino acids: CASSLPRTGTSGGYTYEQYF. DNA of the CDR3: TGTGCCAGCAGCTTACCCCGAACCGGGACTAGCGGGGGGTATACCTACGAGCAGTACTTC.

This chain joins TRBV29-1 and TRBJ2-7; tentatively, D is TRBD1 (6 bases). This CDR3 region has 13 residues. Trimming took 1 base from V and 6 from J, leaving 13 bases between them. Germline V CDR1 and CDR2: SQVTM, ANQGSEA. Here the CDR3 reads CSVEVGQGSEQYF. Here the CDR3 DNA reads TGCAGCGTTGAAGTGGGGCAGGGGAGCGAGCAGTACTTC.

The rearrangement uses TRBV14 and TRBJ2-1, with D possibly TRBD2 on 6 matching bases. This CDR3 contains 16 residues. The ends were cut back, 6 bases at V and 3 bases at J, with 18 bases in the middle. The V gene's germline CDR1 is SGHDN and CDR2 FVKESK. The CDR3 protein is CASSWRGLSIYNEQFF. CDR3 nucleotides: TGTGCCAGCAGTTGGAGGGGCTTGTCGATCTACAATGAGCAGTTCTTC.

This chain uses TRBV7-9 with TRBJ1-5; D remains unclear. The CDR3 has 14 amino acids. Between the trimmed V and J ends, which lost 1 base and 7 bases, there was a span of 11 bases. CDR1 and CDR2 (germline): SEHNR, FQNEAQ (reference sequence). The CDR3 region is CASSLVDGEQPQHF. Written as DNA, the CDR3 is TGTGCCAGCAGCTTAGTAGACGGGGAACAGCCCCAGCATTTT.

The CDR3 DNA is TGCGCCAGCAGCTTGGGTAGGGACAACTATGGCTACACCTTC. Its translation is CASSLGRDNYGYTF. V is TRBV5-1 and J is TRBJ1-2, with D maybe TRBD1 (5 bases). V gave up 0 bases and J gave up 2 bases, with 8 bases separating them. This CDR3 has 14 amino acids. Germline V CDR1 and CDR2: SGHRS, YFSETQ.

The CDR3 DNA reads as TGTGCCAGCAGCTTTTCCGCGGCAAACAATGAGCAGTTCTTC. This gives the protein CASSFSAANNEQFF. The gene calls are TRBV7-3 and TRBJ2-1; no reliable D call. V was trimmed by 3 bases and J by 5 bases, leaving 11 bases between them. Germline V CDR1 and CDR2: SGHTA, FQGTGA. The CDR3 runs 14 residues.

V usage is TRBV7-9 and J usage is TRBJ2-7, with unresolved D. The length of the CDR3 is 11 residues. V was pared by 5 bases and J by 12 bases, with 14 bases between. In germline, CDR1 is SEHNR, CDR2 FQNEAQ (reference sequence). CDR3: CASSPWEVAYF. The CDR3 region has the DNA TGTGCCAGCAGCCCCTGGGAAGTAGCGTACTTC.

This clonotype was counted between two and nine times. V is TRBV4-2 and J is TRBJ2-7; D possibly corresponds to TRBD2 (6 bases). Germline V CDR1 and CDR2: LGHNA, YNFKEQ. CDR3 length: 15 residues. V was trimmed by 4 bases and J by 3 bases, leaving 16 bases between them. CDR3 DNA sequence: TGTGCCAGCAGCCCCCTGGGCGGGAATTTCTACGAGCAGTACTTC. Protein sequence: CASSPLGGNFYEQYF.